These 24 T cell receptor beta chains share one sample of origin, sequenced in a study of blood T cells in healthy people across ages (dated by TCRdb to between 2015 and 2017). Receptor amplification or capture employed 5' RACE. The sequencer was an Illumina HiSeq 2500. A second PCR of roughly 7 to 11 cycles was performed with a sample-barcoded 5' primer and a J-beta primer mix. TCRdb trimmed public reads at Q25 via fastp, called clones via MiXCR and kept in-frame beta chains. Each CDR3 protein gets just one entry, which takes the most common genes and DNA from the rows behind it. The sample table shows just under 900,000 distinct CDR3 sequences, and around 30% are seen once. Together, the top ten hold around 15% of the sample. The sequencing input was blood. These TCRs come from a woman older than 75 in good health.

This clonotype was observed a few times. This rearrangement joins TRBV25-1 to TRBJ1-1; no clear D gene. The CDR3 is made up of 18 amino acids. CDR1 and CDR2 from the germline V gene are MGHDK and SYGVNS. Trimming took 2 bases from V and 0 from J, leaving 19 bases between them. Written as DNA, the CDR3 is TGTGCCAGCAGTGAAGGGAGGTCTTGGACGCGGATGAACACTGAAGCTTTCTTT. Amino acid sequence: CASSEGRSWTRMNTEAFF.

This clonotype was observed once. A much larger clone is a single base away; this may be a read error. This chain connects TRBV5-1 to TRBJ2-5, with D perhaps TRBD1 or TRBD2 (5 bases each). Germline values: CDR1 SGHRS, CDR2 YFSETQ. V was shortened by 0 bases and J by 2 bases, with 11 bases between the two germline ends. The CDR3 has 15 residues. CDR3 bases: TGCGCCAGCAGCTTGGACGGGGCGGCACAAGAGACCCAGTACTTC. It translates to CASSLDGAAQETQYF.

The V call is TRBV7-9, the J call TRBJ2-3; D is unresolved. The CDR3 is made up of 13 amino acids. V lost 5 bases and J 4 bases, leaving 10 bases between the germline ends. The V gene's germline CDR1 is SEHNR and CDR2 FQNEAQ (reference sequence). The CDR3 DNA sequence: TGTGCCAGCAGCCCCAGAGCTTCAGATACGCAGTATTTT. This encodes CASSPRASDTQYF.

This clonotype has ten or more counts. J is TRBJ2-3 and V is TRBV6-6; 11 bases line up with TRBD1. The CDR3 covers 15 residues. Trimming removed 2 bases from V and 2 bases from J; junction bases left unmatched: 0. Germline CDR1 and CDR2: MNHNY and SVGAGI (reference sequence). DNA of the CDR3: TGTGCCAGCAGTTACGGACAGGGGGCCACAGATACGCAGTATTTT. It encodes CASSYGQGATDTQYF.

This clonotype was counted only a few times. The DNA for the CDR3 is TGTGCCAGCAGCCAAGAGGTACTAGTGATCTCCTACAATGAGCAGTTCTTC. Its translation: CASSQEVLVISYNEQFF. The chain carries TRBV3-1 and TRBJ2-1, with D tentatively TRBD2 (5 bases). The V end lost 0 bases, the J end lost 0 bases, and 12 bases lay between the germline ends. From germline, CDR1 is LGHDT and CDR2 YNNKEL (reference sequence). This CDR3 region has 17 residues.

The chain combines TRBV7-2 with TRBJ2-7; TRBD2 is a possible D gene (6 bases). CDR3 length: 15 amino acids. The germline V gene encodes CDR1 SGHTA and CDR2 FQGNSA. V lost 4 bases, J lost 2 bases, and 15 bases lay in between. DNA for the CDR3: TGTGCCAGCAGCTCCGGGGGTGCAGCGCCCTACGAGCAGTACTTC. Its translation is CASSSGGAAPYEQYF. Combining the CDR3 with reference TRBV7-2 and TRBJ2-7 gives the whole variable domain GAGVSQSPSNKVTEKGKDVELRCDPISGHTALYWYRQSLGQGLEFLIYFQGNSAPDKSGLPSDRFSAERTGGSVSTLTIQRTQQEDSAVYLCASSSGGAAPYEQYFGPGTRLTVT.

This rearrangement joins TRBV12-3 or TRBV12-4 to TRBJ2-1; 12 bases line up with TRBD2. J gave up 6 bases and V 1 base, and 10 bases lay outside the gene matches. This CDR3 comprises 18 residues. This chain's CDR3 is CASSLEASGGGISNEQFF. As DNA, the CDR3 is TGTGCCAGCAGTTTAGAGGCTAGCGGGGGGGGAATCTCCAATGAGCAGTTCTTC.

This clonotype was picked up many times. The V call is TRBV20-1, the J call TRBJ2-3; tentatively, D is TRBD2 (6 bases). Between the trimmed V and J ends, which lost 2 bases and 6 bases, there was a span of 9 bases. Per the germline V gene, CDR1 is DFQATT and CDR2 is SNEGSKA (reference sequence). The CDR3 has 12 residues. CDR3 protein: CSARRGEDTQYF. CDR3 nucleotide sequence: TGCAGTGCTAGACGCGGGGAGGATACGCAGTATTTT.

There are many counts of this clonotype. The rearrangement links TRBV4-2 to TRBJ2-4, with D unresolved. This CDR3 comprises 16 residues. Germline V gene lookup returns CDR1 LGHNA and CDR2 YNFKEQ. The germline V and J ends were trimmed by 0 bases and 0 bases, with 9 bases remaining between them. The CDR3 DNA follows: TGTGCCAGCAGCCAAGATAAGGCTCTAGCCAAAAACATTCAGTACTTC. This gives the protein CASSQDKALAKNIQYF.

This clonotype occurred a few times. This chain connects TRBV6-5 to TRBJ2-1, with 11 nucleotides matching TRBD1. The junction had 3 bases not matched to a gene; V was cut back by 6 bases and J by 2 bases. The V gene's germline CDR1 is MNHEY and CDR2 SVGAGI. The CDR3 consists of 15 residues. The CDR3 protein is CASSRDRGAYNEQFF. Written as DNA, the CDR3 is TGTGCCAGCAGCCGGGACAGGGGGGCCTACAATGAGCAGTTCTTC.

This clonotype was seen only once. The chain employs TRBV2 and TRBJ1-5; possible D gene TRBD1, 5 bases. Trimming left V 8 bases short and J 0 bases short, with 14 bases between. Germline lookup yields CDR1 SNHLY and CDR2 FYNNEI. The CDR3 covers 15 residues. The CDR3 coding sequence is TGTGCCAGCGGAGAGCAGGGCATTAGCAATCAGCCCCAGCATTTT. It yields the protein CASGEQGISNQPQHF.

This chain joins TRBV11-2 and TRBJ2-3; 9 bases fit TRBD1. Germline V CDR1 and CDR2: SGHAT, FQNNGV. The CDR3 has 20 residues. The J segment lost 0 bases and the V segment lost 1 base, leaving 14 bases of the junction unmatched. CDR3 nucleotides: TGTGCCAGCAGCTTAGTACAGGGGGCGGGCGAGTCTCCAAGCACAGATACGCAGTATTTT. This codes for CASSLVQGAGESPSTDTQYF.

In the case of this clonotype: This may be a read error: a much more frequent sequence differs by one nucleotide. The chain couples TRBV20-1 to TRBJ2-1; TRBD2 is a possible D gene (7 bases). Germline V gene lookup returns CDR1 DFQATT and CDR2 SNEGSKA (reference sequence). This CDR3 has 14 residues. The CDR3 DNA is TGCGGTGCCGAGAGGGGGGGGGCTTTTGATGAGCAGTTCTTC. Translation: CGAERGGAFDEQFF.

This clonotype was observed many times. The CDR3, as DNA: TGCAGCGTCCTGGGACTAGAAGAGACCCAGTACTTC. It encodes CSVLGLEETQYF. V gene TRBV29-1 combines with J gene TRBJ2-5, with 8 nucleotides matching TRBD2. The CDR3 is made up of 12 amino acids. V shed 6 bases and J 3 bases; nucleotides not matched to a gene: 3. Germline CDR1 is SQVTM and CDR2 is ANQGSEA. Combining the CDR3 with reference TRBV29-1 and TRBJ2-5 gives the whole variable domain SAVISQKPSRDICQRGTSLTIQCQVDSQVTMMFWYRQQPGQSLTLIATANQGSEATYESGFVIDKFPISRPNLTFSTLTVSNMSPEDSSIYLCSVLGLEETQYFGPGTRLLVL.

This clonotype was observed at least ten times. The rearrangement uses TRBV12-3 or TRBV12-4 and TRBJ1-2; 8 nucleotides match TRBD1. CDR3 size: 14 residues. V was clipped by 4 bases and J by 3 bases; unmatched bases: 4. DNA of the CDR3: TGTGCCAGCAGTTACGACAGGGGTTACTATGGCTACACCTTC. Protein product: CASSYDRGYYGYTF.

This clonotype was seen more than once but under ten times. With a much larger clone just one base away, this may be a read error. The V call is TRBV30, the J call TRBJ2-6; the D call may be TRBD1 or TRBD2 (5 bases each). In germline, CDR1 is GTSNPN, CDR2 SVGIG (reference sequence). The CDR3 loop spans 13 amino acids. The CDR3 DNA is TGTGCCTGGTTCAGGCAGGGAGCCAACGTCCGGACTTTC. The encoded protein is CAWFRQGANVRTF.

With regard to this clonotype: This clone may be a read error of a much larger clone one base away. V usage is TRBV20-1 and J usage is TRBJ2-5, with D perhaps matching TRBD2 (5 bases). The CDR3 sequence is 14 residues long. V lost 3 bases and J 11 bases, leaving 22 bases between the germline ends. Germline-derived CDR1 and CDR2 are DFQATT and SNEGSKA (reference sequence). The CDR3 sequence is CSARDPGLHNEQYF. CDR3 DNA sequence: TGCAGTGCTAGGGACCCGGGGTTGCACAATGAGCAGTACTTC.

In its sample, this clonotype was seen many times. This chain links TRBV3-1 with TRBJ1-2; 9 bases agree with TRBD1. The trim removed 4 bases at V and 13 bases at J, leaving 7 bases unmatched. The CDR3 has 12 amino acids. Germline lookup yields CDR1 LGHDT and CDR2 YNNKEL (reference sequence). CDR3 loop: CASSLRDRDCTF. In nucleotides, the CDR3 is TGTGCCAGCAGCCTAAGGGACAGGGACTGCACCTTC.

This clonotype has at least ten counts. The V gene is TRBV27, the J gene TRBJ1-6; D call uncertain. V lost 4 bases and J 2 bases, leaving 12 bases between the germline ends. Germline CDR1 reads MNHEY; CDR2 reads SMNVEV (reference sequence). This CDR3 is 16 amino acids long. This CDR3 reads CASSSIVRPYNSPLHF. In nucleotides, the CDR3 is TGTGCCAGCAGTTCCATTGTAAGACCCTATAATTCACCCCTCCACTTT.

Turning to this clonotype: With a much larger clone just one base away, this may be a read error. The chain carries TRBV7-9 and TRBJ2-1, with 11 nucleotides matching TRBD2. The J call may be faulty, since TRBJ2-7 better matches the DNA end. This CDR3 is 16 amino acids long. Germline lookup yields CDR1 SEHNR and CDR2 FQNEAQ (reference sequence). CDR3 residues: CASSLGVTSGDNEQYF. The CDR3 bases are TGTGCCAGCAGCTTAGGTGTGACTAGCGGGGACAATGAGCAGTACTTC.

The CDR3 here is CASSLATGSHEQYF. The CDR3 bases are TGTGCCAGCAGCTTAGCCACAGGGTCCCACGAGCAGTACTTC. The J gene is TRBJ2-5, the V gene TRBV7-9; a possible D gene is TRBD1 (6 bases). With the DNA end fitting TRBJ2-7 better, the J assignment may be wrong. The CDR3 is 14 residues long. Germline V gene lookup returns CDR1 SEHNR and CDR2 FQNEAQ (reference sequence).

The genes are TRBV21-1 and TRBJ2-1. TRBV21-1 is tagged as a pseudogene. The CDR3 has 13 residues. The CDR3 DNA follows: TGTGCCAGCAGCTGCAGCTCCTACAATGAGCAGTTCTTC. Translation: CASSCSSYNEQFF.

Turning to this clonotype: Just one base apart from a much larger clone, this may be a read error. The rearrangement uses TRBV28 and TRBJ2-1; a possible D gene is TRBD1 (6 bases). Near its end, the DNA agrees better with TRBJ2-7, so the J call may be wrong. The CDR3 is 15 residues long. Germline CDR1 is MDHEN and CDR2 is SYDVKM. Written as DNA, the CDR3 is TGTGCCAGCAGTTTCAGGGGTCTCTCCTACAATGAGCAGTACTTC. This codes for CASSFRGLSYNEQYF.

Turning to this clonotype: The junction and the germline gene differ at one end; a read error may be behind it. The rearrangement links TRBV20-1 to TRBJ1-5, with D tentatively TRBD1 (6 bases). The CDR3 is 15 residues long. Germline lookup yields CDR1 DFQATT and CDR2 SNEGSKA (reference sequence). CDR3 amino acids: CGARKGGFDDQPQHF. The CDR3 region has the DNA TGCGGTGCTAGAAAGGGGGGGTTTGATGATCAGCCCCAGCATTTT.